The rows below give T cell receptor beta chains drawn from one sample of a study of T-cell reconstitution after alpha-beta-depleted transplantation in children. TCRdb re-called the PCR reads through MiXCR, storing one row per CDR3 protein. The sample contains more than 450,000 distinct CDR3 sequences, around 20% of which appear only once. The source was PBMCs from the stem cell graft donor, collected from the stem cell graft. The receptors were sampled from a human donor who donated a stem cell graft to a child with acute lymphoblastic leukemia. The conserved cysteine and the conserved F or W are not part of the CDR3 here. The order of the fields is J gene, V gene, CDR3 protein.

j_gene: TRBJ1-1
v_gene: TRBV6-1
CDR3aa: ASTYRVGNTEAF

j_gene: TRBJ2-1
v_gene: TRBV6-2/TRBV6-3
CDR3aa: ASSYSNYRGYNEQF

j_gene: TRBJ1-1
v_gene: TRBV9
CDR3aa: ASSRDRGNTEAF

j_gene: TRBJ2-2
v_gene: TRBV5-1
CDR3aa: ASSLEAGAKTGELF

j_gene: TRBJ2-5
v_gene: TRBV12-3/TRBV12-4
CDR3aa: ASRQVGETQY

j_gene: TRBJ1-1
v_gene: TRBV20-1
CDR3aa: SARAGGRMNTEAF

j_gene: TRBJ1-5
v_gene: TRBV14
CDR3aa: ASIDSRVDQPQH

j_gene: TRBJ2-7
v_gene: TRBV4-1
CDR3aa: ASSQSFYGTYEQY

j_gene: TRBJ2-5
v_gene: TRBV24-1
CDR3aa: ATSDRTSGQETQY

j_gene: TRBJ2-7
v_gene: TRBV12-3/TRBV12-4
CDR3aa: ASSPTGEYYEQY

j_gene: TRBJ1-1
v_gene: TRBV3-1
CDR3aa: ASSQGQGSSTEAF

j_gene: TRBJ2-1
v_gene: TRBV5-1
CDR3aa: ASSGDRVWF

j_gene: TRBJ1-1
v_gene: TRBV15
CDR3aa: ATSSEMNTEAF

j_gene: TRBJ2-1
v_gene: TRBV24-1
CDR3aa: ATSGDRGRNEQF

j_gene: TRBJ2-5
v_gene: TRBV28
CDR3aa: ATSGGGTVQETQY

j_gene: TRBJ1-2
v_gene: TRBV5-1
CDR3aa: ASSPGTGFYNYGYT

j_gene: TRBJ2-5
v_gene: TRBV29-1
CDR3aa: SVAPGGQGTQY

j_gene: TRBJ1-1
v_gene: TRBV20-1
CDR3aa: SARVRAALWRSNTEAF

j_gene: TRBJ2-7
v_gene: TRBV20-1
CDR3aa: SARAGQGRAYEQY

j_gene: TRBJ1-2
v_gene: TRBV12-3/TRBV12-4
CDR3aa: ASSHRSTYGYT

j_gene: TRBJ1-1
v_gene: TRBV29-1
CDR3aa: SVEDHTEAF

j_gene: TRBJ2-7
v_gene: TRBV20-1
CDR3aa: SASRWASGLYEQY

j_gene: TRBJ1-1
v_gene: TRBV5-5
CDR3aa: ASSAGQINTEAF

j_gene: TRBJ2-7
v_gene: TRBV4-1
CDR3aa: ASSQDRNEQY

j_gene: TRBJ2-1
v_gene: TRBV11-2
CDR3aa: ASSSGQGARYNEQF

j_gene: TRBJ1-6
v_gene: TRBV12-3/TRBV12-4
CDR3aa: ASSFGRNSPLH

j_gene: TRBJ2-4
v_gene: TRBV29-1
CDR3aa: SAEGLAGPKNIQY

j_gene: TRBJ1-1
v_gene: TRBV19
CDR3aa: ASSIHPGTTEAF

j_gene: TRBJ1-1
v_gene: TRBV12-3/TRBV12-4
CDR3aa: ASRDRANTEAF

j_gene: TRBJ2-7
v_gene: TRBV5-4
CDR3aa: ASSLELAGLTYEQY

j_gene: TRBJ2-3
v_gene: TRBV25-1
CDR3aa: ASSEWSYSTDTQY

j_gene: TRBJ1-2
v_gene: TRBV5-1
CDR3aa: ASSLGQAFYGYT

j_gene: TRBJ1-6
v_gene: TRBV20-1
CDR3aa: SARDKGVGTPLH

j_gene: TRBJ1-1
v_gene: TRBV7-6
CDR3aa: ASSNRQDPRGTEAF

j_gene: TRBJ2-7
v_gene: TRBV27
CDR3aa: ASRPGLAGTEQY

j_gene: TRBJ2-1
v_gene: TRBV6-1
CDR3aa: ASRGTSGTTLDEQF

j_gene: TRBJ2-5
v_gene: TRBV5-1
CDR3aa: ASSLMAASKAETQY

j_gene: TRBJ2-2
v_gene: TRBV29-1
CDR3aa: SVPRGYTGELF

j_gene: TRBJ1-5
v_gene: TRBV5-1
CDR3aa: ASSPTGQGNQPQH

j_gene: TRBJ1-2
v_gene: TRBV12-3/TRBV12-4
CDR3aa: ASSIRLLVDGYT